The subject of this entry is one T cell receptor beta chain. Germline CDR1 reads PRHDT; CDR2 reads FYEKMQ (reference sequence). This CDR3 is 16 amino acids long. V lost 2 bases and J 5 bases, leaving 17 bases between the germline ends. These data belong to a study of blood T cell repertoires in COVID-19. In the study overall: The origin of the acute and convalescent COVID-19 samples was the United States, Italy and Spain. Sample material is recorded as cDNA or gDNA derived from T cells, B-cell-depleted T cells, or PBMCs.

In the original analysis: Estimates of nucleated cell counts were drawn from the amplification of reference gene primers. TCRdb's table, derived via immunoSEQ multiplex PCR, lists solely in-frame clones and lacks some. The DNA gave D and trimming, while V, J and clone size come from that table. The profile shows over 100,000 clones, 91% of them singletons. The receptor's source is a man between 18 and 29 years old with acute or convalescent COVID-19. Sequenced sample: peripheral blood. V is TRBV13 and J is TRBJ2-3; D not resolved. The CDR3: CASSLRQPFPGDTQYF. CDR3 DNA: TGTGCCAGCAGCTTAAGGCAGCCTTTCCCGGGAGATACGCAGTATTTT.